These T cell receptor beta chains were read from a single sample in a study of siplizumab effects on memory and regulatory T cells. The method was immunoSEQ multiplex PCR; TCRdb's version includes in-frame clones alone and lacks a portion of them. The data hold 50,000 or so clones, with 95% to 97% observed a single time. The sequenced sample consisted of naive CD4+ T cells sorted from blood. The source of these receptors is a human donor in good health. Each CDR3 is given with its conserved first and last residue. Each record gives: D gene, J gene, clone size, V gene, CDR3 DNA, CDR3 protein. The D gene is left open where the match is weak. Not every row has a clone size; where given, it reads once, few, many or a size class.

D: TRBD2
J: TRBJ2-5
size: -
V: TRBV19
DNA: TGTGCCAGTAGTATAGCGGGAGGGCAGGAGACCCAGTACTTC
CDR3: CASSIAGGQETQYF

D: TRBD2
J: TRBJ2-1
size: -
V: TRBV5-6
DNA: TGTGCCAGCAGCGTGGGCGGGAGTCGGTTCTTC
CDR3: CASSVGGSRFF

D: TRBD1
J: TRBJ2-7
size: -
V: TRBV4-3
DNA: TGCGCCAGCAGCCAAGGTTGGGGGGGACAGGGGTCTTCCTACGAGCAGTACTTC
CDR3: CASSQGWGGQGSSYEQYF

D: -
J: TRBJ2-6
size: -
V: TRBV5-6
DNA: TGTGCCAGCAGCTTGTACCGGACGGCTGGGGCCAACGTCCTGACTTTC
CDR3: CASSLYRTAGANVLTF

D: TRBD1
J: TRBJ1-2
size: -
V: TRBV5-1
DNA: TGCGCCAGCAGTCCAAGGACAGGGGACTATGGCTACACCTTC
CDR3: CASSPRTGDYGYTF

D: -
J: TRBJ1-1
size: once
V: TRBV28
DNA: TGTGCCAGCAGTTTAAGTGGTCGGCGGGACACTGAAGCTTTCTTT
CDR3: CASSLSGRRDTEAFF

D: TRBD1
J: TRBJ1-1
size: -
V: TRBV19
DNA: TGTGCCAGTAGTTGGGACAGGAACACTGAAGCTTTCTTT
CDR3: CASSWDRNTEAFF

D: -
J: TRBJ2-7
size: -
V: TRBV15
DNA: TGTGCCACCAGCAGAGATTTGGGCGAGCAGTACTTC
CDR3: CATSRDLGEQYF

D: TRBD2
J: TRBJ2-7
size: -
V: TRBV7-8
DNA: TGTGCCAGCAGCCTACCCCGACTAGCGGGGAAGGACGAGCAGTACTTC
CDR3: CASSLPRLAGKDEQYF

D: -
J: TRBJ2-3
size: -
V: TRBV5-1
DNA: TGCGCCAGCAGCCCCCCCCCACCTGAAGATACGCAGTATTTT
CDR3: CASSPPPPEDTQYF

D: -
J: TRBJ1-5
size: -
V: TRBV28
DNA: TGTGCCAGCAGTATAAGAGACGCAGGATATAATCAGCCCCAGCATTTT
CDR3: CASSIRDAGYNQPQHF

D: TRBD1
J: TRBJ2-1
size: once
V: TRBV7-2
DNA: TGTGCCAGCAGGGAAAACAGGGGCGATGAGCAGTTCTTC
CDR3: CASRENRGDEQFF

D: -
J: TRBJ2-7
size: -
V: TRBV25-1
DNA: TGTGCCAGCCGGGGACTCCTTCTGGAGCAGTACTTC
CDR3: CASRGLLLEQYF

D: -
J: TRBJ1-5
size: once
V: TRBV19
DNA: TGTGCCAGTAGTTCGCTTGGTGGGACTCTACTGGGAAGCAATCAGCCCCAGCATTTT
CDR3: CASSSLGGTLLGSNQPQHF

D: TRBD1
J: TRBJ2-5
size: -
V: TRBV7-2
DNA: TGTGCCAGCAGCTTAGGGACAGGGGGAGGGGAGACCCAGTACTTC
CDR3: CASSLGTGGGETQYF

D: -
J: TRBJ1-5
size: -
V: TRBV12-5
DNA: TGTGCTAGTGGCCTAAGGCGTAAGGCAGGGGACAATCAGCCCCAGCATTTT
CDR3: CASGLRRKAGDNQPQHF

D: -
J: TRBJ2-5
size: -
V: TRBV5-8
DNA: TGTGCCAGCAGCTTGGTCGAGACCCAGTACTTC
CDR3: CASSLVETQYF

D: -
J: TRBJ2-2
size: -
V: TRBV6-1
DNA: TGTGCCAGCAGTGAAAAAGGGTGGACCGGGGAGCTGTTTTTT
CDR3: CASSEKGWTGELFF

D: TRBD1
J: TRBJ2-5
size: -
V: TRBV7-3
DNA: TGTGCCAGCAGCCCCGTGGGACAGAGGGGCGAGACCCAGTACTTC
CDR3: CASSPVGQRGETQYF

D: -
J: TRBJ1-1
size: once
V: TRBV6-6
DNA: TGTGCCAGCAGGCTCCGTCCGGACCGGTCTTCAGCTTTCTTT
CDR3: CASRLRPDRSSAFF

D: TRBD2
J: TRBJ2-2
size: -
V: TRBV5-1
DNA: TGCGCCAGCAGCCCCTGGACTAGCGGGACCGGCGGGGAGCTGTTTTTT
CDR3: CASSPWTSGTGGELFF

D: -
J: TRBJ2-1
size: -
V: TRBV27
DNA: TGTGCCAGCAGTTCCAGGGGAAGCTCCTACAATGAGCAGTTCTTC
CDR3: CASSSRGSSYNEQFF